Reported below is one T cell receptor beta chain. Its antigen is unidentified. This sample was taken from a study of T cells expressing NK-cell markers. Study overall: Most of the eight sequenced donors tested HCMV-seropositive; one tested seronegative. Study outcomes and limitations: In about 6 donors, dominant CD3+CD56+NKG2C+ clones formed roughly 1.0-7.0% of CD8+ cells.

TCRdb reprocessed the 5' RACE reads and keeps a single row for each CDR3 protein, giving no DNA. The specimen's table records roughly 160,000 distinct CDR3 sequences. Sequencing used blood T cells: a sorted CD56 or NKG2C T cell subset, CD4+ or CD8+ T cells, or bulk PBMC T cells (not recorded which). The sequence came from a woman aged 18 to 69 in good health.

CDR3 amino acids: CASRIPGGNGYTF. The V gene is TRBV6-1, the J gene TRBJ1-2; TCRdb's D call, TRBD1, is unchecked because there is no DNA. This CDR3 region has 13 residues. Germline CDR1 is MNHNS and CDR2 is SASEGT.